The clone carrying this T cell receptor beta chain has a handful of counts. The antigen remains unidentified. Quantitative 5'-RACE was performed with molecular barcodes, and it yielded the TCR beta libraries. TCRdb ran MiXCR on the 5' RACE reads and lists one entry per CDR3 protein. The sample holds 190,000 or so distinct CDR3 sequences, 10% to 15% seen once. These data originate in a study of CD8 T cells in ankylosing spondylitis. Study-level findings and limits: It appeared that ankylosing spondylitis blood was characterized by a TCR beta motif of several highly homologous variants. Disease-linked clones were reportedly significantly enriched in matched ankylosing spondylitis synovial fluid.

The source of this sequence is a male donor with ankylosing spondylitis or in good health (not recorded which). The sequencing input was blood, either unsorted or a sorted T cell fraction (not recorded which).

The CDR3 is CASSWTGLDEKLFF. The CDR3 DNA is TGCGCCAGCAGCTGGACAGGATTGGATGAAAAACTGTTTTTT. The chain links TRBV5-1 to TRBJ1-4, with 7 bases aligning to TRBD1. Germline V gene data show CDR1 as SGHRS and CDR2 as YFSETQ. With V trimmed by 3 bases and J by 6 bases, 5 bases remained unmatched. This CDR3 spans 14 amino acids.